This TCR beta chain comes out of a study of blood T cell repertoires in COVID-19. As for the study in general: Specimens from acute and convalescent COVID-19 originated in the United States, Italy and Spain.

TCRdb's copy holds only in-frame clones and misses some; the assay was immunoSEQ multiplex PCR. The sample lists 130,000 to 150,000 clones, roughly 84% seen once, with approximately 5% in the top ten. Germline CDR1 and CDR2: LGHDT and YNNKEL (reference sequence). The CDR3 loop spans 14 amino acids. Trimming took 5 bases from V and 3 from J; bases not matched to a gene: 4. This receptor was taken from a human donor in a cohort sampled during active COVID-19. The chain employs TRBV3-1 (or the pseudogene TRBV3-2) and TRBJ2-3, with 8 bases that match TRBD1. Sequenced: peripheral blood. CDR3 loop: CASSYRQGTDTQYF. In DNA, the CDR3 is TGTGCCAGCAGCTACCGACAGGGGACAGATACGCAGTATTTT.